Described below is a single TCR beta chain sequence and its context. This sample is part of a study of blood T cell repertoires in COVID-19. Looking at the study overall: Samples came from the United States, Italy and Spain, spanning acute and convalescent COVID-19. PBMCs, B-cell-depleted T cells, or T cells were the source of the cDNA or gDNA that made up the material.

V lost 6 bases to trimming and J lost 3 bases; unmatched junction nucleotides: 8. The CDR3 contains 16 residues. Germline CDR1 reads KGHSH; CDR2 reads LQKENI. Study processing details: Cell counts per sample came from amplifying reference gene primers. Some clones are missing from TCRdb's copy, which holds only in-frame ones; the method was immunoSEQ multiplex PCR. V and J calls and clone size are those listed in that table; D and trimming were worked out from the DNA. In the table there are 240,000 or so clones, 88% of which are singletons. Input material: peripheral blood. The chain uses TRBV18 and TRBJ2-2; the match to TRBD1 covers 9 bases. This clonotype was obtained from a young woman with acute or convalescent COVID-19. DNA for the CDR3: TGTGCCAGCTCTTGGGGCCGGACAGGGGACACCGGGGAGCTGTTTTTT. This translates into CASSWGRTGDTGELFF.